This entry describes one TCR beta chain. The entry originates in a study of blood T cell repertoires in COVID-19. Germline CDR1 reads LGHDT; CDR2 reads YNNKEL (reference sequence). Trimming cost V 5 bases and J 4 bases; bases outside gene matches: 8. This CDR3 is 16 amino acids long. Only in-frame clones appear in the TCRdb table, and some are missing; sequencing was by immunoSEQ multiplex PCR. The table records about 47,000 clones, around 86% of them present only once. The chain combines TRBV3-1 (or the pseudogene TRBV3-2) with TRBJ2-2, with 9 bases aligning to TRBD2. This receptor was obtained from a human donor with acute or convalescent COVID-19. The donor label of this sample is uncertain. What was sequenced was peripheral blood. For the CDR3, the DNA is TGTGCCAGCAGCGAGATAGCGGGAGCGGTCACCGGGGAGCTGTTTTTT. The encoded protein is CASSEIAGAVTGELFF.